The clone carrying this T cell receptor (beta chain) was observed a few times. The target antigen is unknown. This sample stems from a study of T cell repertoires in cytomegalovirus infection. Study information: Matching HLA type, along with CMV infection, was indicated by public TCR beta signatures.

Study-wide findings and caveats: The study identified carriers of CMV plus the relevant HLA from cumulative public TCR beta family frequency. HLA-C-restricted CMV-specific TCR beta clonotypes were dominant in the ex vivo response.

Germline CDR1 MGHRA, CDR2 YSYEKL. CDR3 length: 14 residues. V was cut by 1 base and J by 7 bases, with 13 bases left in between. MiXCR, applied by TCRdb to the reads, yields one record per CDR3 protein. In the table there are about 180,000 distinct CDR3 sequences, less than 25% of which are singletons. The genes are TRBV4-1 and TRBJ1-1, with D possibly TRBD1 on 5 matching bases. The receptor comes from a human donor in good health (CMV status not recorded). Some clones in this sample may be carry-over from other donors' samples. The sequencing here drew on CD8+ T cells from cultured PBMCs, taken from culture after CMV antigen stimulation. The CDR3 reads CASSQVTVGHEAFF. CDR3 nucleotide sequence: TGCGCCAGCAGCCAAGTAACAGTGGGGCATGAAGCTTTCTTT.